This paragraph reports one T cell receptor beta chain. Its specificity is not known. PCR used 60 Vbeta primers and 13 Jbeta primers. Repertoires were generated with immunoSEQ multiplex PCR, while TCRdb's copy carries only in-frame clones and drops some. The data contain around 120,000 clones, over 60% of them singletons. The data belong to a study of cytomegalovirus exposure and HLA in healthy donors. The study, taken as a whole, reports: Within an earlier analysis, most TCR beta V segments proved productive either about 87% or about 30% of the time. In vitro, a few CMV-associated chains proved specific for CMV antigens. DRB1 had the most TCR associations and HLA-C the fewest, a later analysis found, with rates varying by HLA locus.

The CDR3 runs 16 residues. Germline V gene sequence: CDR1 SGHRS, CDR2 YFSETQ. Trimming at V came to 0 bases and at J to 0 bases, leaving 4 bases not matched to a gene. Sequencing was performed on PBMCs. This clonotype was obtained from a female donor in good health and CMV-seropositive. The V and J genes are TRBV5-1 and TRBJ1-1; TRBD1 agrees at 8 bases. The DNA for the CDR3 is TGCGCCAGCAGCTTGGCAGGGGGCGCCCTGAACACTGAAGCTTTCTTT. Translated: CASSLAGGALNTEAFF. The full variable domain, completed using reference TRBV5-1 and TRBJ1-1, is KAGVTQTPRYLIKTRGQQVTLSCSPISGHRSVSWYQQTPGQGLQFLFEYFSETQRNKGNFPGRFSGRQFSNSRSEMNVSTLELGDSALYLCASSLAGGALNTEAFFGQGTRLTVV.